This entry lists 21 T cell receptor beta chains sequenced from one sample in a study of cytomegalovirus exposure and HLA in healthy donors. Using immunoSEQ multiplex PCR, the repertoire was profiled, and TCRdb retains in-frame clones only, with some absent. The data hold around 230,000 clones, with approximately 84% observed a single time. The sequenced material came from PBMCs. The receptors stem from a woman in her thirties in good health and CMV-seropositive.

This clone was seen once. The chain couples TRBV7-8 to TRBJ2-7; TRBD1 aligns across 8 bases. The V gene end was trimmed by 5 bases and the J gene end by 0 bases; junction bases not matched to a gene: 9. The CDR3 is 16 amino acids. Germline V gene sequence: CDR1 SGHVS, CDR2 FQNEAQ. The CDR3 bases are TGTGCCAGCAGCACCGGGACAGGACTACTCTCCTACGAGCAGTACTTC. This encodes CASSTGTGLLSYEQYF.

This clone was found a few times. The chain recombines TRBV19 with TRBJ2-2, with TRBD2 as a possible D gene (5 bases). V was trimmed by 8 bases and J by 5 bases, leaving 15 bases between them. CDR1 is LNHDA and CDR2 is SQIVND in the germline V gene (reference sequence). This CDR3 has 14 amino acids. The CDR3 DNA is TGTGCCAGTGATGGGGAGTCCGGGACCGGGGAGCTGTTTTTT. It yields the protein CASDGESGTGELFF.

This chain joins TRBV5-4 and TRBJ2-3; 7 bases line up with TRBD2. CDR3 length: 15 residues. Trimming at V came to 3 bases and at J to 1 base, leaving 5 bases not matched to a gene. Per germline, CDR1 SGHNT and CDR2 YYREEE (reference sequence). The CDR3 protein is CASSSVGRGTDTQYF. In DNA, the CDR3 is TGTGCCAGCAGCTCGGTAGGGAGGGGCACAGATACGCAGTATTTT.

The gene calls are TRBV19 and TRBJ2-3; 7 bases agree with TRBD2. The J segment lost 1 base and the V segment lost 4 bases, leaving 11 bases of the junction unmatched. Germline-derived CDR1 and CDR2 are LNHDA and SQIVND (reference sequence). CDR3 length: 17 residues. CDR3 DNA sequence: TGTGCCAGTAGTAAGGGGAGGGGAGGGAAAGGCACAGATACGCAGTATTTT. The encoded protein is CASSKGRGGKGTDTQYF.

J is TRBJ2-2 and V is TRBV27; the D is unclear. Germline assignment: CDR1 MNHEY and CDR2 SMNVEV (reference sequence). The CDR3 consists of 14 residues. V dropped 0 bases and J dropped 6 bases, with 8 bases sitting between them. Here the CDR3 DNA reads TGTGCCAGCAGTTTATCGGTTCGGTCCGGGGAGCTGTTTTTT. Translating it yields CASSLSVRSGELFF.

This clone was detected once. The chain combines TRBV27 with TRBJ2-7, with D tentatively TRBD2 (7 bases). The CDR3 totals 17 residues. Germline CDR1 MNHEY, CDR2 SMNVEV (reference sequence). V lost 6 bases, J lost 0 bases, and 21 bases lay in between. CDR3 loop: CASSRQGSSGFSYEQYF. The CDR3 bases are TGTGCCAGCAGCCGTCAGGGGAGTAGCGGGTTCTCCTACGAGCAGTACTTC.

This chain connects TRBV19 to TRBJ1-1; possibly TRBD1 for D (6 bases). V was cut by 7 bases and J by 5 bases, with 20 bases left in between. CDR3 length equals 15 residues. Germline CDR1 and CDR2: LNHDA and SQIVND (reference sequence). CDR3 amino acids: CASIREGGDRTEAFF. The CDR3 coding sequence is TGTGCCAGTATTCGGGAGGGGGGAGACCGAACTGAAGCTTTCTTT.

This chain connects TRBV4-2 to TRBJ2-7, with D tentatively TRBD1 (6 bases). V lost 5 bases, J lost 2 bases, and 10 bases lay in between. There are 13 residues in the CDR3. Germline V CDR1 and CDR2: LGHNA, YNFKEQ. Here the CDR3 DNA reads TGTGCCAGCAGCTTACAGGGTGCCTACGAGCAGTACTTC. Protein product: CASSLQGAYEQYF.

This clone was observed a single time. V and J are TRBV5-1 and TRBJ1-5, with D possibly matching TRBD1 (6 bases). CDR1 is SGHRS, CDR2 YFSETQ, per germline. The length of the CDR3 is 14 residues. Trimming cost V 0 bases and J 7 bases, with 11 bases left between them. The CDR3 DNA reads TGCGCCAGCAGCTTGGGGGGGCTTGGACAGCCCCAGCATTTT. It is translated as CASSLGGLGQPQHF.

The rearrangement links TRBV5-6 to TRBJ2-7, with 7 bases lining up with TRBD1. With 0 bases clipped from V and 9 bases from J, the junction kept 12 bases outside the gene matches. The CDR3 runs 15 residues. The germline CDR1 and CDR2 sequences are SGHDT and YYEEEE. Here the CDR3 reads CASSLAGTELFGQYF. The CDR3 DNA is TGTGCCAGCAGCTTGGCCGGGACAGAGCTTTTTGGGCAGTACTTC.

This rearrangement joins TRBV18 to TRBJ2-1; tentatively, D is TRBD2 (5 bases). The length of the CDR3 is 15 residues. Deletions cut 6 bases from V and 0 bases from J, with 12 bases between. CDR1 is KGHSH, CDR2 LQKENI, per germline. The CDR3: CASSGVEGSYNEQFF. As DNA, the CDR3 is TGTGCCAGCTCCGGGGTTGAGGGCTCCTACAATGAGCAGTTCTTC.

The chain recombines TRBV7-6 with TRBJ2-7, with D maybe TRBD2 (6 bases). The length of the CDR3 is 13 residues. Trimming took off 5 bases at V and 3 bases at J, with 11 bases between the two ends. The germline CDR1 and CDR2 sequences are SGHVS and FNYEAQ. The DNA for the CDR3 is TGTGCCAGCAGCCACGGGGACTTCTACGAGCAGTACTTC. Translating gives CASSHGDFYEQYF.

The CDR3 here is CASRETGTGINSNQPQHF. CDR3 coding DNA: TGTGCCAGCAGAGAGACCGGGACAGGGATTAATAGCAATCAGCCCCAGCATTTT. V and J are TRBV28 and TRBJ1-5, with 9 nucleotides matching TRBD1. Germline CDR1 is MDHEN and CDR2 is SYDVKM. The CDR3 is made up of 18 amino acids. J lost 0 bases, V lost 6 bases, and 12 bases had no gene match.

V and J are TRBV29-1 and TRBJ1-1, with D possibly TRBD1 on 5 matching bases. This CDR3 region has 12 residues. Looked up from germline, CDR1 is SQVTM and CDR2 is ANQGSEA. Trimming cost V 4 bases and J 4 bases, with 10 bases left between them. As DNA, the CDR3 is TGCAGCGTTGCAGGGTCGGGCACTGAAGCTTTCTTT. The encoded protein is CSVAGSGTEAFF.

This chain uses TRBV15 with TRBJ1-5, with TRBD1 as a possible D gene (6 bases). V lost 0 bases and J 3 bases, leaving 9 bases between the germline ends. The CDR3 has 15 amino acids. Germline assignment: CDR1 LNHNV and CDR2 YYDKDF (reference sequence). The CDR3 spells CATSREGDNNQPQHF. The DNA of the CDR3 is TGTGCCACCAGCAGAGAAGGGGACAACAATCAGCCCCAGCATTTT. The complete variable domain, with remaining parts taken from reference TRBV15 and TRBJ1-5, reads DAMVIQNPRYQVTQFGKPVTLSCSQTLNHNVMYWYQQKSSQAPKLLFHYYDKDFNNEADTPDNFQSRRPNTSFCFLDIRSPGLGDTAMYLCATSREGDNNQPQHFGDGTRLSIL.

The V call is TRBV12-5, the J call TRBJ2-5; D perhaps matches TRBD2 (5 bases). Trimming removed 3 bases at V and 0 bases at J, with 8 bases between. This CDR3 is built from 14 residues. Germline values: CDR1 LGHNT, CDR2 FRNRAP. CDR3 coding DNA: TGTGCTAGTGGTTTCGGCGGGTACCAAGAGACCCAGTACTTC. Its protein product is CASGFGGYQETQYF.

The chain uses TRBV5-6 and TRBJ2-7; 10 nucleotides align to TRBD1. Germline V gene sequence: CDR1 SGHDT, CDR2 YYEEEE. The V segment lost 0 bases and the J segment 7 bases; nucleotides outside the gene matches: 7. The CDR3 contains 15 residues. CDR3: CASSLARQGAREQYF. The CDR3 region has the DNA TGTGCCAGCAGCTTGGCCAGACAGGGGGCGCGGGAGCAGTACTTC.

The gene calls are TRBV20-1 and TRBJ1-2; TRBD1 is a possible D gene (5 bases). The V gene's germline CDR1 is DFQATT and CDR2 SNEGSKA (reference sequence). CDR3 length: 11 amino acids. The V end was cut by 8 bases, the J end by 7 bases, with 14 bases between. CDR3: CSTLDRSGYTF. The CDR3 DNA reads as TGCAGTACTTTAGACAGATCTGGCTACACCTTC.

V gene TRBV7-9 combines with J gene TRBJ1-5; 12 positions agree with TRBD1. This CDR3 has 16 amino acids. The V and J ends lost 4 bases and 9 bases, in that order; junction bases with no gene match: 10. The germline V gene encodes CDR1 SEHNR and CDR2 FQNEAQ (reference sequence). In DNA form, the CDR3 reads TGTGCCAGCAGCTCGGGGACAGGGGGCAACCTCACGCCCCAGCATTTT. It specifies CASSSGTGGNLTPQHF.

The V gene is TRBV5-1, the J gene TRBJ2-1, with 8 bases aligning to TRBD2. The V and J ends lost 0 bases and 1 base, in that order; junction bases with no gene match: 3. Looked up from germline, CDR1 is SGHRS and CDR2 is YFSETQ. The CDR3 extends over 16 amino acids. The CDR3 spells CASSLDGGRSYNEQFF. CDR3 nucleotides: TGCGCCAGCAGCTTGGACGGCGGGAGGTCCTACAATGAGCAGTTCTTC.

The rearrangement uses TRBV5-1 and TRBJ2-1; TRBD2 matches at 11 bases. The CDR3 extends over 15 amino acids. Germline lookup yields CDR1 SGHRS and CDR2 YFSETQ. After removal of 0 bases from V and 6 bases from J, the junction contained 2 bases not matched to a gene. CDR3 residues: CASSLGLAGLNEQFF. In DNA, the CDR3 is TGCGCCAGCAGCTTGGGACTAGCGGGGCTCAATGAGCAGTTCTTC.